Listed below are T cell receptor beta chains from one sample, sequenced in a study of blood T cells in healthy people across ages. TCRdb itself ran the 5' RACE reads through MiXCR, one entry per CDR3 protein. The sample has about 1.8 million distinct CDR3 sequences, around half seen once. The sample taken for sequencing was blood. These receptors all stem from a woman in her forties in good health. The CDR3 runs from the conserved cysteine through the conserved F or W. D genes are given only for firm matches. For some rows the clone size is stated as once, few or many, or as a class when expanded; others skip it.

clone_size: NA; v_call: TRBV4-2; d_call: NA; j_call: TRBJ1-2; cdr3_nt: TGTGCCAGCAGCCAAGAGGGTTTTGGTGGCTACACCTTC; cdr3_aa: CASSQEGFGGYTF
clone_size: NA; v_call: TRBV29-1; d_call: NA; j_call: TRBJ1-2; cdr3_nt: TGCAGCGTTGCAGCTGCCTTGCCCGAGGCTAACTATGGCTACACCTTC; cdr3_aa: CSVAAALPEANYGYTF
clone_size: many; v_call: TRBV6-2/TRBV6-3; d_call: NA; j_call: TRBJ2-7; cdr3_nt: TGTGCCAGCAGAATGCTTTTTTCAAACGAGCAGTACTTC; cdr3_aa: CASRMLFSNEQYF
clone_size: few; v_call: TRBV20-1; d_call: TRBD2; j_call: TRBJ2-5; cdr3_nt: TGCAGTGCTAGAGCCCTGGGACTAGCACCGAAGACCCAGTACTTC; cdr3_aa: CSARALGLAPKTQYF
clone_size: NA; v_call: TRBV7-7; d_call: TRBD1; j_call: TRBJ2-1; cdr3_nt: TGTGCTAGCAGCTTAGGATTTCCGGGACAGGGCTATGATGGGCAGTTCTTC; cdr3_aa: CASSLGFPGQGYDGQFF
clone_size: few; v_call: TRBV12-3/TRBV12-4; d_call: NA; j_call: TRBJ1-2; cdr3_nt: TGTGCCAGTCGGGCCCCGGGCTCTCATGGCTACACCTTC; cdr3_aa: CASRAPGSHGYTF
clone_size: once; v_call: TRBV20-1; d_call: TRBD1; j_call: TRBJ2-4; cdr3_nt: TGCAGTGCGGGGACAGGGTGGGTAGCCAAAAACATTCAGTACTTC; cdr3_aa: CSAGTGWVAKNIQYF
clone_size: NA; v_call: TRBV28; d_call: NA; j_call: TRBJ2-7; cdr3_nt: TGTGCCAGCAGTTTTCTAGCGCGCGAGCAGTACTTC; cdr3_aa: CASSFLAREQYF
clone_size: few; v_call: TRBV12-3/TRBV12-4; d_call: NA; j_call: TRBJ1-6; cdr3_nt: TGTGCCAGCAGCCCTGCTGCGCCGCTTCAGAATTCACCCCTCCACTTT; cdr3_aa: CASSPAAPLQNSPLHF
clone_size: few; v_call: TRBV20-1; d_call: NA; j_call: TRBJ2-1; cdr3_nt: TGCAGTGCTAGAGATGACAGTGCCTACAATGAGCAGTTCTTC; cdr3_aa: CSARDDSAYNEQFF
clone_size: NA; v_call: TRBV15; d_call: NA; j_call: TRBJ2-1; cdr3_nt: TGTGCCACCAGCAGAGGACTCTACAATGAGCAGTTCTTC; cdr3_aa: CATSRGLYNEQFF
clone_size: NA; v_call: TRBV6-2/TRBV6-3; d_call: NA; j_call: TRBJ1-4; cdr3_nt: TGTGCCAGCAGTTACGGGGGCGTTAATGAAAAACTGTTTTTT; cdr3_aa: CASSYGGVNEKLFF
clone_size: few; v_call: TRBV7-2; d_call: NA; j_call: TRBJ1-2; cdr3_nt: TGTGCCAGCAGCTTAGAATCGTGGGGGTCTGGCTACACCTTC; cdr3_aa: CASSLESWGSGYTF
clone_size: once; v_call: TRBV28; d_call: NA; j_call: TRBJ2-7; cdr3_nt: TGTGCCAGCAGTTTAGTTCGGCGTCCCTACGAGCAGTACTTC; cdr3_aa: CASSLVRRPYEQYF
clone_size: NA; v_call: TRBV5-5; d_call: NA; j_call: TRBJ1-2; cdr3_nt: TGTGCCAGCTCCTCTCCGGGGGCTAACTATGGCTACACCTTC; cdr3_aa: CASSSPGANYGYTF
clone_size: few; v_call: TRBV3-1; d_call: TRBD1; j_call: TRBJ2-7; cdr3_nt: TGTGCCAGCAGCCAGAGACAGGGAATGCCCTACGAGCAGTACTTC; cdr3_aa: CASSQRQGMPYEQYF
clone_size: NA; v_call: TRBV20-1; d_call: NA; j_call: TRBJ2-5; cdr3_nt: TGCAGTGCCCCGGGACCCAGCCAAGAGACCCAGTACTTC; cdr3_aa: CSAPGPSQETQYF
clone_size: NA; v_call: TRBV7-2; d_call: NA; j_call: TRBJ1-1; cdr3_nt: TGTGCCAGCAGCTTAGCGGCAGCAGTAAACACTGAAGCTTTCTTT; cdr3_aa: CASSLAAAVNTEAFF
clone_size: NA; v_call: TRBV27; d_call: NA; j_call: TRBJ2-3; cdr3_nt: TGTGCCAGCACTGTGACTCCTGGAGATACGCAGTATTTT; cdr3_aa: CASTVTPGDTQYF
clone_size: NA; v_call: TRBV11-2; d_call: NA; j_call: TRBJ2-5; cdr3_nt: TGTGCCAGCAGCTTCGGACAGAGCTTCCAAGAGACCCAGTACTTC; cdr3_aa: CASSFGQSFQETQYF